Sequencing of this TCR beta chain was carried out in a study of metastatic and nonmetastatic thyroid tumors (dated by TCRdb to the early 2020s). At the level of the whole study: Repertoires were compared across peripheral blood and tumor or nodule tissue samples from malignant and benign thyroid patients.

No patient had received any treatment before thyroid surgery. Using T-cell receptor beta sequencing, the researchers looked back retrospectively at clinical samples from patients, gathered between about 2012 and 2018. Libraries were made using PCR. The data were produced on an Illumina HiSeq 4000. High-throughput sequencing was used to profile the TCR beta-chain CDR3 region of each patient. Under the source paper's analysis protocol: A classifier to discriminate distant-metastatic papillary thyroid cancer patients was built from CDR3 differences across clinicopathological groups. The Shannon index was used to assess repertoire diversity, and the Morisita-Horn index was used to assess tumor-blood repertoire similarity. The public reads were reanalyzed by TCRdb: fastp trimming at Q25, MiXCR alignment, in-frame beta chains only. These V and J calls are TCRdb output, not the study's own analysis. The sample profile shows about 22,000 clones; 18% of them were found once. 2.5% to 3% of the sample goes to the ten largest clones.

Reading the germline V gene (reference sequence) gives CDR1 GTSNPN and CDR2 SVGIG. Including cysteine and phenylalanine, the CDR3 has 14 amino acids. Only the CDR3 part of the read is kept: 42 bases, read in frame from the first base. Study-wide findings and limitations: TCR beta diversity was reported as significantly higher in malignant tumors than in benign nodules, in both blood and tumor samples.

The sample holds a few counts of this clone. No cognate antigen has been identified for it. Germline is not matched at one junction end, which may reflect a read error. Rearrangement joined TRBV30 to TRBJ1-1; no D gene is confidently identified. Sequencing was carried out using adjacent normal tissue. The receptor was isolated from a male donor with papillary thyroid cancer or a benign thyroid nodule (not recorded which). Some clones in this sample may be carry-over from other donors' samples. The CDR3 reads CAWSVRPLNAEAFF. In nucleotide form, the sequence is TGTGCCTGGAGTGTTCGCCCCCTGAACGCTGAAGCTTTCTTT.